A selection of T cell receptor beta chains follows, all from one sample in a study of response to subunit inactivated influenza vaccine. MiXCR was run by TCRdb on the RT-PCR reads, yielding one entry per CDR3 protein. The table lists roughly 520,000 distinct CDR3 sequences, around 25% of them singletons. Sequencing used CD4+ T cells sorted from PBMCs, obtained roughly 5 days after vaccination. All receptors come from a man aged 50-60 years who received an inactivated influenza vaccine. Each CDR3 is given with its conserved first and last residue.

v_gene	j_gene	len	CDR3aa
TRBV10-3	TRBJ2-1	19	CAISDLGGGSSGRAYEQFF
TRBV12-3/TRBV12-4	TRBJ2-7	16	CASSSPEREGNYEQYF
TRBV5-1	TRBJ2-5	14	CASSLAPREETQYF
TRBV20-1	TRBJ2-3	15	CSVRTGFLSTDTQYF
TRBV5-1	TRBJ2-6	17	CASSFRTQSSGANVLTF
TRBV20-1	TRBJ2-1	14	CSAETSGRSNEQFF
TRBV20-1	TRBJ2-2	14	CSASRQTNTGELFF
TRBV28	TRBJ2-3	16	CASSVKFFWGTDTQYF
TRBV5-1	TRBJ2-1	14	CASSSGRGLNEQFF
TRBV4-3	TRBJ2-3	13	CASSPIYRDTQYF
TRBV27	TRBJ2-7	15	CASSDRQGGTYEQYF
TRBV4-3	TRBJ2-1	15	CASSQDPSGSIEQFF
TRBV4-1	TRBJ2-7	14	CASSHLGGINEQYF
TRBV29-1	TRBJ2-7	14	CSVESLAGSYEQYF
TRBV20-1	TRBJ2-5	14	CSASAPFGFETQYF
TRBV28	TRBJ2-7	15	CASRLGLLASYEQYF
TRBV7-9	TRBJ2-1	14	CASSLSGTYNEQFF
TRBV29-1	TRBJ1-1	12	CSVATGYTEAFF
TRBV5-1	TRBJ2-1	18	CASSLRGSGNVFYNEQFF
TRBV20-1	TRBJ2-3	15	CSALELGGRLDTQYF
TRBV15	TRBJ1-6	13	CATSRRQTSPLHF
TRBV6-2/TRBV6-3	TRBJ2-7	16	CASSYSQGGYSYEQYF
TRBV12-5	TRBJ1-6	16	CASGVGRLRGLSPLHF
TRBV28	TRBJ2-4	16	CASSLAAAEEKNIQYF
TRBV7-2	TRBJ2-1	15	CASSLGAGVFNEQFF
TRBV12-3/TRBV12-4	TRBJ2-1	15	CASSFHGRNYNEQFF
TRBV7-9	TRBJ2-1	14	CASSLGRDYNEQFF
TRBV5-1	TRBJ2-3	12	CASSLGADTQYF
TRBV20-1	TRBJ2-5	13	CSAFLAVQETQYF